This T cell receptor beta chain was obtained from a study of identical twins. Study-level findings and limits: Models predicted less out-of-frame TCR alpha sharing in monozygotic twins than was found.

With regard to this clonotype: Its antigen is still unknown.

V lost 4 bases, J lost 6 bases, and 11 bases stayed unmatched. The CDR3 extends over 17 amino acids. Germline values: CDR1 MNHEY, CDR2 SVGEGT. One entry per CDR3 protein results from TCRdb running MiXCR on the 5' RACE reads. The table shows hundreds of thousands of distinct CDR3 sequences, with about 18% occurring only once. These same records also appear under a second study, on T cells expressing NK-cell markers. Turning to that study: Sorted CD3+CD56+NKG2C+, CD3+CD56+NKG2C- and CD3+CD56-NKG2C+ T cells supplied TCR beta repertoires. An anti-gamma-delta TCR antibody confined sorting to alpha-beta TCR T cells across several of the experiments.

This chain links TRBV6-2 or TRBV6-3 with TRBJ2-1, with TRBD2 matching over 11 bases. Source material: PBMCs. The origin of this receptor is a woman aged 18-29 years in good health. The CDR3: CASSWDRTGTSGNEQFF. The CDR3 region has the DNA TGTGCCAGCAGTTGGGACAGAACCGGGACTAGCGGCAATGAGCAGTTCTTC.